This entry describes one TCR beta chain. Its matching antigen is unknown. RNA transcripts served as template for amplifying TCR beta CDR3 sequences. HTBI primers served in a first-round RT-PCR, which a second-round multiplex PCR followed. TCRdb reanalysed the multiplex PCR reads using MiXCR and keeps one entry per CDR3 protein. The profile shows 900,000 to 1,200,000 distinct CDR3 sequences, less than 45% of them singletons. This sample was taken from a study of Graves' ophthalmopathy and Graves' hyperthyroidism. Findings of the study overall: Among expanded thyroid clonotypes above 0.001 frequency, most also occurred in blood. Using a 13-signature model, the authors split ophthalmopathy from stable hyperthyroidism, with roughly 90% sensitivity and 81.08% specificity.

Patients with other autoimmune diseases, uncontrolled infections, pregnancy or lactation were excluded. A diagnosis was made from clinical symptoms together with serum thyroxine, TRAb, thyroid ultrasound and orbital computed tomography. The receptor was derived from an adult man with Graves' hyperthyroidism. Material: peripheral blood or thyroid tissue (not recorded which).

CDR3 sequence (DNA): TGCGCCAGCAGTGGCGGGGGAGCAAATGAGCAGTACTTC. Translated: CASSGGGANEQYF. The V call is TRBV10-2, the J call TRBJ2-7; 7 bases align to TRBD2. With 4 bases clipped from V and 7 bases from J, the junction kept 7 bases outside the gene matches. The CDR3 spans 13 residues. Germline loops: CDR1 WSHSY, CDR2 SAAADI.